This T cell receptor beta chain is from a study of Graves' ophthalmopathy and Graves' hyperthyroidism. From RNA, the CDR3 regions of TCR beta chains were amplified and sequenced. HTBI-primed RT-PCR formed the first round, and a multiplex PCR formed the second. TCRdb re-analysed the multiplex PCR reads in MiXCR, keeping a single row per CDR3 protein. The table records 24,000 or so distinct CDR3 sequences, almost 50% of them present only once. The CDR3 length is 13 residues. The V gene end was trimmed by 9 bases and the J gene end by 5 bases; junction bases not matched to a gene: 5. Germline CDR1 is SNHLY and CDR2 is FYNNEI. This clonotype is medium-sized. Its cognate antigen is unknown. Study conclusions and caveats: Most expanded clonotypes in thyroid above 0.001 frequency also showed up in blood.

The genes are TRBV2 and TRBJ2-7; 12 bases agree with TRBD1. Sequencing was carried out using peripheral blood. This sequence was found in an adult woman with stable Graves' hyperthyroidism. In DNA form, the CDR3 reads TGTGCCAGGGGGGACAGGGGGCACAACGAGCAGTACTTC. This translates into CARGDRGHNEQYF.